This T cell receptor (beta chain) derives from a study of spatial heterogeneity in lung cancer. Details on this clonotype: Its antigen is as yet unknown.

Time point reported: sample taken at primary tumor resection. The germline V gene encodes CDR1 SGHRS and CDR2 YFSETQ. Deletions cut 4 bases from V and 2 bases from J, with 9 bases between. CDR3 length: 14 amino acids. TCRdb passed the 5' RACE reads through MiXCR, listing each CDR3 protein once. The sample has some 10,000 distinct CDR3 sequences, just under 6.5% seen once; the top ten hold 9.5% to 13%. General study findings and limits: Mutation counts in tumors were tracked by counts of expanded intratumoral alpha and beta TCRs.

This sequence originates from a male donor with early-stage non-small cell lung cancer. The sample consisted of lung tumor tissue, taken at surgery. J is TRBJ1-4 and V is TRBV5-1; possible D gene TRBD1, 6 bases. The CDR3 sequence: CASSTGHTNEKLFF. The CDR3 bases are TGCGCCAGCAGCACGGGACACACTAATGAAAAACTGTTTTTT.